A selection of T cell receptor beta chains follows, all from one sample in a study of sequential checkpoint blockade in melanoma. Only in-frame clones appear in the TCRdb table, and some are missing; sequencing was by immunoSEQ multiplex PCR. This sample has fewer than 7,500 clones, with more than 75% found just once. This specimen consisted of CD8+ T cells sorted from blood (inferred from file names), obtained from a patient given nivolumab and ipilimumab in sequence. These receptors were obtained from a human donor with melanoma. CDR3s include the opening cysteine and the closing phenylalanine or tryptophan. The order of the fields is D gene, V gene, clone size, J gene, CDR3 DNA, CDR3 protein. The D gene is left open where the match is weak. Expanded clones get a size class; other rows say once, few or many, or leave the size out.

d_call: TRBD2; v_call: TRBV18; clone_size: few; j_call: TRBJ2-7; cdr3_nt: TGTGCCAGCTCGGCCGAGGGCGGGAGAGCCTACGAGCAGTACTTC; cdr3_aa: CASSAEGGRAYEQYF
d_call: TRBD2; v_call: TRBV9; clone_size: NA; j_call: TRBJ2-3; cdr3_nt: TGTGCCATCTCAGGCCTAGCGGCCTTCACAGATACGCAGTATTTT; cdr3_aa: CAISGLAAFTDTQYF
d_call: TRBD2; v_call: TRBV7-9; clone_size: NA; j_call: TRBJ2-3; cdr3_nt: TGTGCCAGCAAGCCACCCGTAGCGGGAGGGCTAGATACGCAGTATTTT; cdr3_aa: CASKPPVAGGLDTQYF
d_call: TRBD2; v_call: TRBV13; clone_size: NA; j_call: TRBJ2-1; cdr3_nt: TGTGCCAGCAGCGACGGGGGGACTAGCGTTTACAATGAGCAGTTCTTC; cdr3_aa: CASSDGGTSVYNEQFF
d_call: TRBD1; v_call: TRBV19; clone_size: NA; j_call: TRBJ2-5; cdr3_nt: TGTGCCAGTAGTATTGGGCCAGGGGGTGAGACCCAGTACTTC; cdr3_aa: CASSIGPGGETQYF
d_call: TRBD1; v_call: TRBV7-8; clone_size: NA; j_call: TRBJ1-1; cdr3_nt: TGTGCCAGCAGCCGAGGGACAGGGGTCACTGAAGCTTTCTTT; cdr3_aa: CASSRGTGVTEAFF
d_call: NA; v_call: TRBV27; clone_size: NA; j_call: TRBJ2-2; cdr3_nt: TGTGCCAGCAGTCAACAGGGTCCCGGGGAGCTGTTTTTT; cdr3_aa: CASSQQGPGELFF
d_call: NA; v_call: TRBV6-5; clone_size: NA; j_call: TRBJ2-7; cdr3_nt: TGTGCCAGCACTCAAGGGGGGGGACCGAGGAACGAGCAGTACTTC; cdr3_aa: CASTQGGGPRNEQYF
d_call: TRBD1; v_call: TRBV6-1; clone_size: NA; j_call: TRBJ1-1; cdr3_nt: TGTGCCAGCAGGGGACAGGGTAAAGCTTTCTTT; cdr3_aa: CASRGQGKAFF
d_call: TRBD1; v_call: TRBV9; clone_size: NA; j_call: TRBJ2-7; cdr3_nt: TGTGCCAGCAGCCCCCCGGGCCAGGGGGCCACCTACGAGCAGTACTTC; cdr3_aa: CASSPPGQGATYEQYF
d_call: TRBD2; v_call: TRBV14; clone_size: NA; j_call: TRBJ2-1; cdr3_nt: TGTGCCAGCAGCCAGGGAGGCGGGAGGGTAGGAAATGAGCAGTTCTTC; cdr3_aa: CASSQGGGRVGNEQFF
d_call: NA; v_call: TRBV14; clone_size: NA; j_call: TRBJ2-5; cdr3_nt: TGTGCCAGCAGCCAAGATCCGGTTTGGGAGACCCAGTACTTC; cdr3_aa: CASSQDPVWETQYF
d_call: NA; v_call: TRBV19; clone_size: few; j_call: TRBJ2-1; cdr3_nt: TGTGCCAGTAGTCGACTAAGCCATGAGCAGTTCTTC; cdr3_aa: CASSRLSHEQFF
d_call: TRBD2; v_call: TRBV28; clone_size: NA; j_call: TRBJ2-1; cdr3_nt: TGTGCCAGCAGTTTGGTGTTAGCGGGAGGCCAATCTAGCGCCACCTACAATGAGCAGTTCTTC; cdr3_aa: CASSLVLAGGQSSATYNEQFF
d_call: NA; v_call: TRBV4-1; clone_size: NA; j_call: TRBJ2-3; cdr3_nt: TGCGCCAGCAGCCAAGAAACAGGATTCACAGATACGCAGTATTTT; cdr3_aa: CASSQETGFTDTQYF
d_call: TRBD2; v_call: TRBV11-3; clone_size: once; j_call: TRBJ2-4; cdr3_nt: TGTGCCAGCAGCTCGGGGGGACTAGGTGAAAACATTCAGTACTTC; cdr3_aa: CASSSGGLGENIQYF
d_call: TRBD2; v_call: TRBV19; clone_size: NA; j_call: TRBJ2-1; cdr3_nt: TGTGCCAGTAGAACCCGGGGCGGGAGGGCCTCGCCCAACATCTTC; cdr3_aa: CASRTRGGRASPNIF
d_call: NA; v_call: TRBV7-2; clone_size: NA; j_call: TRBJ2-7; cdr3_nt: TGTGCCAGCAGCCAGGCCCCCTCCTCCTACGAGCAGTACTTC; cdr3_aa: CASSQAPSSYEQYF
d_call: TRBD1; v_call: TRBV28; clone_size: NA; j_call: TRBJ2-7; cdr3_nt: TGTGCCAGCAGCCCAGGGGGCTACGAGCAGTACTTC; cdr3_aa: CASSPGGYEQYF
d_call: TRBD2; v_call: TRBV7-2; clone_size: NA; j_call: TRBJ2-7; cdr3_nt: TGTGCCAGCAGCTTAGAGCGGGGGGCCTACGAGCAGTACTTC; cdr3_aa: CASSLERGAYEQYF
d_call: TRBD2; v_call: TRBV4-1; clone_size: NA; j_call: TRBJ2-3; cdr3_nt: TGCGCCAGCAGCCCTCGGACTAGCGGGTCAACAGATACGCAGTATTTT; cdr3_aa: CASSPRTSGSTDTQYF
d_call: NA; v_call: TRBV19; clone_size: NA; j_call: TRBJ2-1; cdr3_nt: TGTGCCAGTAGTCCCACTAGCTACAATGAGCAGTTCTTC; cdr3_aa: CASSPTSYNEQFF
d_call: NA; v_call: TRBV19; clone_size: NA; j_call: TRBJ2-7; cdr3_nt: TGTGCCAGTAGCCAAACAGAGTTCCCCTACGAGCAGTACTTC; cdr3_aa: CASSQTEFPYEQYF
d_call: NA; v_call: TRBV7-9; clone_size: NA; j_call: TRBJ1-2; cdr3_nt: TGTGCCAGCAGCTTAGAAACTCCTTATGGCTACACCTTC; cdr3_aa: CASSLETPYGYTF
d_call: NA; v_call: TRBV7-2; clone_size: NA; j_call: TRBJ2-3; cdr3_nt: TGTGCCAGCAGCTTAGACCCCGGGGCAGATACGCAGTATTTT; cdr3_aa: CASSLDPGADTQYF
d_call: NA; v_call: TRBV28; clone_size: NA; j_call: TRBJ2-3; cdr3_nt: TGTGCCAGCAGTCCAGGGGATACGCAGTATTTT; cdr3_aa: CASSPGDTQYF
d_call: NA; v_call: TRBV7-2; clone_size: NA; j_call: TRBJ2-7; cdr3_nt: TGTGCCAGCAGCTTAGCTAGCGCGACCTCCTACGAGCAGTACTTC; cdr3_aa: CASSLASATSYEQYF
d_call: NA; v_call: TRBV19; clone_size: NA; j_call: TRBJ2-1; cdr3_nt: TGTGCCAGTAGTATTGCCAGTTCCTACAATGAGCAGTTCTTC; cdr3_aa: CASSIASSYNEQFF
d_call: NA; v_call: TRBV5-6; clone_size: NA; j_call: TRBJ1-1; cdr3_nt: TGTGCCAGCAGCTTGGCCGGGTGGATAGGAGGCGACACTGAAGCTTTCTTT; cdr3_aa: CASSLAGWIGGDTEAFF
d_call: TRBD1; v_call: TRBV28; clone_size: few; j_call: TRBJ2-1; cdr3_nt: TGTGCCAGCAGTTTGGGACAGTACAATGAGCAGTTCTTC; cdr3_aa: CASSLGQYNEQFF
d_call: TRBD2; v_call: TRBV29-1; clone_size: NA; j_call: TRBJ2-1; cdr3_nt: TGCAGCGTTGTAGGACTAGCGGACTCCTACAATGAGCAGTTCTTC; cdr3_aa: CSVVGLADSYNEQFF
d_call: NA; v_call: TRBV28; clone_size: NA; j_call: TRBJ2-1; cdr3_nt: TGTGCCAGCAGTTCCCCTAAGCGGGCACGGAATGAGCAGTTCTTC; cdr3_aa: CASSSPKRARNEQFF